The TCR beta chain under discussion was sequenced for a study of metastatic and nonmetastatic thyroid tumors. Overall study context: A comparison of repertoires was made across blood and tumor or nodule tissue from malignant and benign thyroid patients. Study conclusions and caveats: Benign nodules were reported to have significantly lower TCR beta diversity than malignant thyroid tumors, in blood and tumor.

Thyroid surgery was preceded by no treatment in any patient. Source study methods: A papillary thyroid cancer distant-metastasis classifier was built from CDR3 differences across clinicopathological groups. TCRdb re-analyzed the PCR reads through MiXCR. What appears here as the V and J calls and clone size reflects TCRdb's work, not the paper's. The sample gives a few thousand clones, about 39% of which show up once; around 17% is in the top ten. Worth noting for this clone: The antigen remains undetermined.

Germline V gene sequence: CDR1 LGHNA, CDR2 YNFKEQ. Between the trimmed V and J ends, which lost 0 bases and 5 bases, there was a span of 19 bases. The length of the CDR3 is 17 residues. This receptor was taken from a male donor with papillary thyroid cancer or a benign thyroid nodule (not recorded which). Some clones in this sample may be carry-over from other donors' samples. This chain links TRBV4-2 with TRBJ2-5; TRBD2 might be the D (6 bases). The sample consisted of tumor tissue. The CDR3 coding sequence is TGTGCCAGCAGCCAAGACCCACACTCGGAGGGCGGGGAGACCCAGTACTTC. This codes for CASSQDPHSEGGETQYF.